Listed here are 27 T cell receptor beta chains from one sample, sequenced in a study of CD8 T cells in ankylosing spondylitis. Study-wide results and caveats: A TCR beta motif made of about 8 highly homologous variants seemed typical of ankylosing spondylitis blood.

Antigens for these TCRs are unknown. TCRdb re-derived calls from the 5' RACE reads in MiXCR, one entry per CDR3 protein. This table has around 390,000 distinct CDR3 sequences, 20% to 25% appearing once. The source material was blood, either unsorted or a sorted T cell fraction (not recorded which). The receptors come from a male donor with ankylosing spondylitis.

This clonotype was recorded a few times. The chain recombines TRBV20-1 with TRBJ2-3; 8 bases align to TRBD2. Losses at the gene ends were 4 bases for V and 4 bases for J; bases not matched to a gene: 7. The germline gives CDR1 DFQATT, CDR2 SNEGSKA (reference sequence). The CDR3 covers 14 residues. As DNA, the CDR3 is TGCAGTGCTACCGGACTAGCTTCGGCAGATACGCAGTATTTT. Encoded protein: CSATGLASADTQYF.

This clonotype came up a few times. The chain recombines TRBV5-1 with TRBJ2-1; 12 bases are shared with TRBD2. Trimming at V came to 1 base and at J to 1 base, leaving 9 bases not matched to a gene. Looked up from germline, CDR1 is SGHRS and CDR2 is YFSETQ. The CDR3 loop spans 19 amino acids. The CDR3 sequence: CASSLYRLAGEGSYNEQFF. CDR3 bases: TGCGCCAGCAGCTTGTATCGACTAGCGGGAGAGGGGTCCTACAATGAGCAGTTCTTC.

This clonotype has more than one count but fewer than ten. V is TRBV7-9 and J is TRBJ2-1; no clear D gene. V was trimmed by 3 bases and J by 8 bases, leaving 14 bases between them. Germline CDR1 is SEHNR and CDR2 is FQNEAQ (reference sequence). CDR3 length: 14 residues. Here the CDR3 DNA reads TGTGCCAGCAGCTTTACGGTTCCAAGGGATGAGCAGTTCTTC. It specifies CASSFTVPRDEQFF.

The chain recombines TRBV29-1 with TRBJ2-1; D is unclear. The CDR3 runs 11 residues. The V gene's germline CDR1 is SQVTM and CDR2 ANQGSEA. Trimming shortened V by 8 bases and J by 11 bases, and 16 bases separated the two germline ends. In DNA form, the CDR3 reads TGCAGCCAGTTGCAGGCTAGAAAGCAGTTCTTC. Translated, it gives CSQLQARKQFF.

The chain couples TRBV6-4 to TRBJ1-1, with TRBD1 as a possible D gene (5 bases). The germline V gene has CDR1 MRHNA and CDR2 SNTAGT. This CDR3 spans 14 amino acids. Trimming removed 5 bases at V and 3 bases at J, with 13 bases between. The CDR3 here is CASSRLRGDTEAFF. The CDR3 DNA is TGTGCCAGCAGTCGCCTTCGGGGGGACACTGAAGCTTTCTTT.

This clonotype has only a few counts. The CDR3 DNA is TGTGCCAGCTCACTCCTCGGGACACTACAAGAGACCCAGTACTTC. Encoded protein: CASSLLGTLQETQYF. V and J are TRBV18 and TRBJ2-5; weak D call: TRBD1 (6 bases). The germline V gene has CDR1 KGHSH and CDR2 LQKENI. The CDR3 runs to 15 residues. Trimming took 4 bases from V and 2 from J, leaving 14 bases between them.

This clonotype has a handful of counts. The CDR3 is CASSLVPGSGNTIYF. The CDR3 nucleotides read TGCGCCAGCAGCTTGGTACCAGGGTCTGGAAACACCATATATTTT. This rearrangement joins TRBV5-1 to TRBJ1-3; a weak D match, TRBD1 (5 bases). CDR1 SGHRS and CDR2 YFSETQ come from the germline V gene. This CDR3 region has 15 residues. Trimming cost V 0 bases and J 1 base, with 8 bases left between them. Using reference TRBV5-1 and TRBJ1-3 for the parts outside the CDR3, the full variable domain is KAGVTQTPRYLIKTRGQQVTLSCSPISGHRSVSWYQQTPGQGLQFLFEYFSETQRNKGNFPGRFSGRQFSNSRSEMNVSTLELGDSALYLCASSLVPGSGNTIYFGEGSWLTVV.

This clonotype was counted between two and nine times. The genes are TRBV27 and TRBJ1-5; D call uncertain. The CDR3 has 17 amino acids. The V end was cut by 6 bases, the J end by 3 bases, with 21 bases between. From germline, CDR1 is MNHEY and CDR2 SMNVEV (reference sequence). CDR3 sequence: CASSPISRESLNQPQHF. The CDR3 region has the DNA TGTGCCAGCAGCCCGATTAGTAGGGAATCCCTCAATCAGCCCCAGCATTTT.

The chain links TRBV28 to TRBJ1-2; no clear D. The CDR3 contains 12 residues. Germline V CDR1 and CDR2: MDHEN, SYDVKM. Trimming shortened V by 7 bases and J by 5 bases, and 11 bases separated the two germline ends. CDR3 loop: CASKYSGYGYTF. As DNA, the CDR3 is TGTGCCAGCAAATATTCGGGATATGGCTACACCTTC.

A few counts support this clonotype. The J gene is TRBJ2-3, the V gene TRBV10-3; D remains unclear. Germline assignment: CDR1 ENHRY and CDR2 SYGVKD. CDR3 length: 14 residues. V gave up 6 bases and J gave up 2 bases, with 12 bases separating them. In nucleotides, the CDR3 is TGTGCCATCAGCGACAATCGCAACACAGATACGCAGTATTTT. Amino acids: CAISDNRNTDTQYF.

The chain carries TRBV5-1 and TRBJ2-1; 9 nucleotides align to TRBD1. There are 14 residues in the CDR3. Germline-derived CDR1 and CDR2 are SGHRS and YFSETQ. J gave up 7 bases and V 7 bases, and 9 bases lay outside the gene matches. The CDR3 bases are TGCGCCAGCGGGGGACAGGGCGGGCCGAATGAGCAGTTCTTC. This translates into CASGGQGGPNEQFF.

This clonotype came up a few times. The chain uses TRBV7-2 and TRBJ2-5, with D uncertain. Germline V CDR1 and CDR2: SGHTA, FQGNSA. V was clipped by 5 bases and J by 6 bases, with 16 bases between them. The CDR3 has 14 amino acids. The chain's CDR3 is CASSLTAALKTQYF. DNA for the CDR3: TGTGCCAGCAGCCTTACTGCGGCCCTGAAGACCCAGTACTTC.

This clonotype has only a few counts. The chain carries TRBV7-9 and TRBJ2-5; D not certain. The CDR3 totals 16 residues. CDR1 and CDR2 from the germline V gene are SEHNR and FQNEAQ (reference sequence). V was trimmed by 4 bases and J by 2 bases, leaving 17 bases between them. This CDR3 is CASSWGFSNAQETQYF. Here the CDR3 DNA reads TGTGCCAGCAGCTGGGGATTTTCTAATGCTCAAGAGACCCAGTACTTC.

This chain connects TRBV29-1 to TRBJ2-7, with TRBD1 as a possible D gene (6 bases). The CDR3 length is 14 residues. Germline lookup yields CDR1 SQVTM and CDR2 ANQGSEA. V was shortened by 4 bases and J by 2 bases, with 15 bases between the two germline ends. The CDR3 DNA reads TGCAGCGTTGGTCCGGCACAGGGTACCTACGAGCAGTACTTC. This codes for CSVGPAQGTYEQYF.

This clonotype was seen a few times. The chain uses TRBV27 and TRBJ2-1; D call uncertain. Germline V gene lookup returns CDR1 MNHEY and CDR2 SMNVEV (reference sequence). Trimming took 4 bases from V and 2 from J, leaving 18 bases between them. The CDR3 loop spans 17 amino acids. CDR3 sequence reads: CASSWVLTERPYNEQFF. For the CDR3, the DNA is TGTGCCAGCAGTTGGGTTTTGACGGAACGGCCCTACAATGAGCAGTTCTTC.

The chain couples TRBV6-5 to TRBJ1-2, with D maybe TRBD1 (5 bases). Deletions cut 3 bases from V and 5 bases from J, with 16 bases between. Germline CDR1 is MNHEY and CDR2 is SVGAGI. The CDR3 is made up of 15 amino acids. The chain's CDR3 is CASSYSPGNGYGYTF. CDR3 DNA: TGTGCCAGCAGTTATTCCCCAGGGAATGGGTATGGCTACACCTTC.

The genes are TRBV4-2 and TRBJ2-6; D is unresolved. V was trimmed by 1 base and J by 2 bases, leaving 12 bases between them. The CDR3 runs to 17 residues. Germline V gene data show CDR1 as LGHNA and CDR2 as YNFKEQ. As DNA, the CDR3 is TGTGCCAGCAGCCAAGGCAGCGAGCACGCTGGGGCCAACGTCCTGACTTTC. It yields the protein CASSQGSEHAGANVLTF.

CDR3: CASSPWTGASLNTGELFF. For the CDR3, the DNA is TGTGCCAGCAGCCCCTGGACAGGGGCCTCTTTGAACACCGGGGAGCTGTTTTTT. This chain links TRBV11-1 with TRBJ2-2, with 9 bases identical to TRBD1. CDR1 is SGHAT, CDR2 FQDESV, per germline (reference sequence). V gave up 5 bases and J gave up 1 base; unmatched junction bases: 11. CDR3 length equals 18 residues.

Here the CDR3 reads CASSLSTLAGGYNEQFF. The CDR3 DNA follows: TGCGCCAGCAGCCTCTCTACGTTGGCGGGGGGCTACAATGAGCAGTTCTTC. The chain couples TRBV5-1 to TRBJ2-1, with 8 bases identical to TRBD2. Germline trimming cut 4 bases from V and 3 bases from J; bases unmatched to any gene: 12. CDR1 and CDR2 from the germline V gene are SGHRS and YFSETQ. There are 17 residues in the CDR3.

The chain uses TRBV19 and TRBJ2-1; no clear D. CDR3 size: 12 residues. Trimming pared 9 bases from V and 6 bases from J, leaving 12 bases between. Germline-derived CDR1 and CDR2 are LNHDA and SQIVND (reference sequence). This CDR3 is CASSEPFNEQFF. The CDR3 region has the DNA TGTGCCAGCAGTGAACCGTTCAATGAGCAGTTCTTC.

The chain links TRBV5-1 to TRBJ2-2; D possibly corresponds to TRBD2 (5 bases). The V gene's germline CDR1 is SGHRS and CDR2 YFSETQ. Deletions cut 4 bases from V and 2 bases from J, with 12 bases between. The CDR3 has 15 residues. Written as DNA, the CDR3 is TGCGCCAGCAGCCAACTAGACTACAACACCGGGGAGCTGTTTTTT. It is translated as CASSQLDYNTGELFF.

This clonotype was seen more than once but under ten times. V and J are TRBV7-9 and TRBJ2-1; 8 positions agree with TRBD2. The V gene end was trimmed by 5 bases and the J gene end by 8 bases; junction bases not matched to a gene: 11. The length of the CDR3 is 15 residues. CDR1 is SEHNR, CDR2 FQNEAQ, per germline (reference sequence). CDR3 amino acids: CASSPRPGGPYEQFF. For the CDR3, the DNA is TGTGCCAGCAGCCCCCGCCCGGGAGGGCCCTATGAGCAGTTCTTC.

This clonotype came up a few times. The CDR3 sequence is CSARDGWDSPLHF. The CDR3 DNA is TGCAGTGCTAGAGATGGTTGGGATTCACCCCTCCACTTT. V is TRBV20-1 and J is TRBJ1-6; D uncertain. V was pared by 0 bases and J by 8 bases, with 8 bases between. The CDR3 extends over 13 amino acids. Looked up from germline, CDR1 is DFQATT and CDR2 is SNEGSKA (reference sequence).

V usage is TRBV12-3 or TRBV12-4 and J usage is TRBJ2-7; 9 bases line up with TRBD1. There are 13 residues in the CDR3. The V gene end was trimmed by 1 base and the J gene end by 7 bases; junction bases not matched to a gene: 2. The DNA of the CDR3 is TGTGCCAGCAGTTTAGTGGACAGGGGTGAGCAGTACTTC. This codes for CASSLVDRGEQYF.

This chain uses TRBV5-8 with TRBJ2-5; unclear D gene. Germline CDR1 SGHTS, CDR2 YDEGEE. V was pared by 0 bases and J by 1 base, with 10 bases between. The CDR3 spans 15 residues. The CDR3 is CASSLAGSLQETQYF. The CDR3 region has the DNA TGTGCCAGCAGCTTGGCCGGCAGCCTCCAAGAGACCCAGTACTTC.

The chain joins TRBV14 to TRBJ2-2; tentatively, D is TRBD1 (6 bases). This CDR3 comprises 15 residues. Germline V gives CDR1 SGHDN, CDR2 FVKESK. Trimming stripped 7 bases from V and 1 base from J, with 13 bases between. The CDR3 is CASTRSTGNTGELFF. CDR3 nucleotide sequence: TGTGCCAGCACCCGTTCGACAGGGAACACCGGGGAGCTGTTTTTT.

V is TRBV5-5 and J is TRBJ1-4; 11 bases are a match to TRBD1. CDR3 size: 17 residues. In germline, CDR1 is SGHKS, CDR2 YYEKEE (reference sequence). Trimming at V came to 4 bases and at J to 0 bases, leaving 5 bases not matched to a gene. CDR3 protein: CASSQGQGVATNEKLFF. The CDR3 nucleotides read TGTGCCAGCAGCCAGGGACAGGGGGTCGCAACTAATGAAAAACTGTTTTTT.